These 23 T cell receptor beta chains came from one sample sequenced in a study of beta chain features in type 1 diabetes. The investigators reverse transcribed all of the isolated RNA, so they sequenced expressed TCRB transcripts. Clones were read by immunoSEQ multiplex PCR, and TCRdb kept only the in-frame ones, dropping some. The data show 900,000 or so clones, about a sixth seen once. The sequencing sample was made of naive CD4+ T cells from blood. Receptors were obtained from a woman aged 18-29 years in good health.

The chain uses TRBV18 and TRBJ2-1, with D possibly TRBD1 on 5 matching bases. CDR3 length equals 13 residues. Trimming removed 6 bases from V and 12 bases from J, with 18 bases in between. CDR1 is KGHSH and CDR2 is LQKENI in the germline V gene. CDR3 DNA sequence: TGTGCCAGCTCGCCGTATGACAGCCAGGGGCAGTTCTTC. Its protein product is CASSPYDSQGQFF.

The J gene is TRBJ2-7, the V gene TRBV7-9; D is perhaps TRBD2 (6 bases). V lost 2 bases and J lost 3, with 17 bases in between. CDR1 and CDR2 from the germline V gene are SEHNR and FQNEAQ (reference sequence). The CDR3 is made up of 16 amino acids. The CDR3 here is CASSLFVSSVSYEQYF. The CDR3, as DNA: TGTGCCAGCAGCTTATTTGTGTCTAGCGTGAGCTACGAGCAGTACTTC.

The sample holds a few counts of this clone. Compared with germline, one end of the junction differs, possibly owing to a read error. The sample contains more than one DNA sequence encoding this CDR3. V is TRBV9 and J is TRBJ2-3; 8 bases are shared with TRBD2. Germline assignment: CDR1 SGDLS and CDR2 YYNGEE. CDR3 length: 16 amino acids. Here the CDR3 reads CASSVSGRAGTDTQYF. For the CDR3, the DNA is TGTGCCAGCAGCGTGTCCGGGAGGGCCGGCACGGATACGCAGTATTTT.

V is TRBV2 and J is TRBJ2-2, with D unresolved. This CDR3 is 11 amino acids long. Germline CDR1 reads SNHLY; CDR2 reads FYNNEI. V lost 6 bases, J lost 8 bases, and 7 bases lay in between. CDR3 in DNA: TGTGCCAGCAGGACGGAGGGGGAGCTGTTTTTT. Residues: CASRTEGELFF. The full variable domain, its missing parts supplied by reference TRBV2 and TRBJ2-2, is EPEVTQTPSHQVTQMGQEVILRCVPISNHLYFYWYRQILGQKVEFLVSFYNNEISEKSEIFDDQFSVERPDGSNFTLKIRSTKLEDSAMYFCASRTEGELFFGEGSRLTVL.

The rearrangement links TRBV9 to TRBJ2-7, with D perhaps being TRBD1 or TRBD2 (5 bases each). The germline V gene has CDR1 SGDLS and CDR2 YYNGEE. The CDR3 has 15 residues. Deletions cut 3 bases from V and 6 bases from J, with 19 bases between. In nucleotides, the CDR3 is TGTGCCAGCAGCGGATCCGGGACGGTGGCCGCCGAGCAGTACTTC. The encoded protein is CASSGSGTVAAEQYF. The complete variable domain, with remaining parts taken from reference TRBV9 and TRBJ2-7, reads DSGVTQTPKHLITATGQRVTLRCSPRSGDLSVYWYQQSLDQGLQFLIQYYNGEERAKGNILERFSAQQFPDLHSELNLSSLELGDSALYFCASSGSGTVAAEQYFGPGTRLTVT.

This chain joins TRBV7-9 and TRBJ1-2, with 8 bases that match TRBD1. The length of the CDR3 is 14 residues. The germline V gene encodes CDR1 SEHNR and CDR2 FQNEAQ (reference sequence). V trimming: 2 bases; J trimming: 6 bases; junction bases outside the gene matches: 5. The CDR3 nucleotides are TGTGCCAGCAGCTTATTTGGGACAGGTGATGGCTACACCTTC. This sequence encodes CASSLFGTGDGYTF.

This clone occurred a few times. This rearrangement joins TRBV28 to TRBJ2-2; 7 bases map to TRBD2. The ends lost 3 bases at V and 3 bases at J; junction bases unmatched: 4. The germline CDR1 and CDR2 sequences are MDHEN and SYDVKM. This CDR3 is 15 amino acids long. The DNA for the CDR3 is TGTGCCAGCAGTTTGGTGGGAGGGGACACCGGGGAGCTGTTTTTT. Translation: CASSLVGGDTGELFF.

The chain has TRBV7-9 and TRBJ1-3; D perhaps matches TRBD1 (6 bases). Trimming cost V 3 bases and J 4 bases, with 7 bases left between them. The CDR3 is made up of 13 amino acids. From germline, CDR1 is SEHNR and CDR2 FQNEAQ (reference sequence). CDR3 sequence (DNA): TGTGCCAGCAGCTTTACAGGGGGAAACACCATATATTTT. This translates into CASSFTGGNTIYF.

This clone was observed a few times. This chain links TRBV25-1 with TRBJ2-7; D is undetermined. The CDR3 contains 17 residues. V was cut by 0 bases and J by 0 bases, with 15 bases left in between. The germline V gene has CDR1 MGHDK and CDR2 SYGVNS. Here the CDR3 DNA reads TGTGCCAGCAGTGAATATAGGTTACTATCTAACTCCTACGAGCAGTACTTC. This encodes CASSEYRLLSNSYEQYF.

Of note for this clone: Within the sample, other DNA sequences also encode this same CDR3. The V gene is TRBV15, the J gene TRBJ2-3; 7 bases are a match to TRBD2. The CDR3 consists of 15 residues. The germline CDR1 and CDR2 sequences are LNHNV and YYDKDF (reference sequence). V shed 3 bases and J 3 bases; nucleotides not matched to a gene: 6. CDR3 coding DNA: TGTGCCACCAGCAGCCGGCAGGGAGGGACAGATACGCAGTATTTT. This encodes CATSSRQGGTDTQYF.

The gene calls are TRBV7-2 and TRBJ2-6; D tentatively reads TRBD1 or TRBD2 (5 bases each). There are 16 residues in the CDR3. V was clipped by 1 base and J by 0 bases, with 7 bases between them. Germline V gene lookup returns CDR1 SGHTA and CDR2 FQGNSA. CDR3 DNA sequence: TGTGCCAGCAGCTTAGTTGGGGGCTCTGGGGCCAACGTCCTGACTTTC. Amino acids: CASSLVGGSGANVLTF.

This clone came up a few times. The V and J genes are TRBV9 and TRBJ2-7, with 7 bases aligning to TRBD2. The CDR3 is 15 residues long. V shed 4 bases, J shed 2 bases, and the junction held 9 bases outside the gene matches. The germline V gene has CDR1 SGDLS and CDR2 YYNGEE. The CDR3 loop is CASSLRAGLPYEQYF. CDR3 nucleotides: TGTGCCAGCAGCTTAAGAGCGGGACTGCCCTACGAGCAGTACTTC.

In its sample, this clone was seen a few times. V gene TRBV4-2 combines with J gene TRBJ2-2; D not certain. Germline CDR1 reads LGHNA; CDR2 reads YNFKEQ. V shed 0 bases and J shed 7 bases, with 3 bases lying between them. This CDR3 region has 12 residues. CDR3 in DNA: TGTGCCAGCAGCCAAGAACACGGGGAGCTGTTTTTT. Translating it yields CASSQEHGELFF.

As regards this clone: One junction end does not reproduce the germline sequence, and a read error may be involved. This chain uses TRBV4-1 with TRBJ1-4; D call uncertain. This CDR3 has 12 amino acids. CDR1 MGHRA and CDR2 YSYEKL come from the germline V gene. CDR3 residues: CASSPRNEKLFF. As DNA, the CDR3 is TGTGCCAGCAGCCCCAGAAATGAAAAACTGTTTTTT.

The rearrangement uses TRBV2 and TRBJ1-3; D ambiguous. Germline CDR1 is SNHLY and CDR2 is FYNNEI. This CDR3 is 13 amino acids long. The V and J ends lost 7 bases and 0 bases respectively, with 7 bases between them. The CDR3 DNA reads TGTGCCAGCACGGAAATCTCTGGAAACACCATATATTTT. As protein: CASTEISGNTIYF.

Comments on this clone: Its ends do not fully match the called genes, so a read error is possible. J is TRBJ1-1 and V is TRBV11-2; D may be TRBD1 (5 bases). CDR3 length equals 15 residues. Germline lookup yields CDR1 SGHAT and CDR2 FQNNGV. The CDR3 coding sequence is TGTGCCAGCAGCTTAGCGGGGCTAACGAACGCTGAAGCTTTCTTT. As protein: CASSLAGLTNAEAFF.

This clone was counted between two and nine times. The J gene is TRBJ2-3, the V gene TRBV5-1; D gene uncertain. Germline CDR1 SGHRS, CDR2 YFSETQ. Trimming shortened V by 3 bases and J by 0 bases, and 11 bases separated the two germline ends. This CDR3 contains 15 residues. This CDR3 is CASSSQLTSTDTQYF. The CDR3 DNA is TGCGCCAGCAGCTCCCAGCTCACTAGCACAGATACGCAGTATTTT.

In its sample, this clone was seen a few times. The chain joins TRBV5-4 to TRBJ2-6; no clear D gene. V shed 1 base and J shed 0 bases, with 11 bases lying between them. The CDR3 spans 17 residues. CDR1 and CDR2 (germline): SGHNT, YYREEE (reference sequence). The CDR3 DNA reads TGTGCCAGCAGCTTGCTGGGAAGAAGCTCTGGGGCCAACGTCCTGACTTTC. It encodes CASSLLGRSSGANVLTF.

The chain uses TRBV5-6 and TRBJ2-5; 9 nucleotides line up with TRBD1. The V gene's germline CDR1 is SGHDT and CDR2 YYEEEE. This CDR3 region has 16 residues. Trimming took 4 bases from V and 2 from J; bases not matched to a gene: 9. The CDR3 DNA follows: TGTGCCAGCAGCGAATTGGGACAGGGCTCGCAAGAGACCCAGTACTTC. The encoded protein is CASSELGQGSQETQYF.

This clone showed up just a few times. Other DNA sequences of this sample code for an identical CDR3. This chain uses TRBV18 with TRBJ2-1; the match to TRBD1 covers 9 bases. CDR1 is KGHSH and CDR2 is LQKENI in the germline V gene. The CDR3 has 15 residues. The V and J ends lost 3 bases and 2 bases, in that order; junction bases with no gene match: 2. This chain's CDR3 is CASSPGQGTYNEQFF. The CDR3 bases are TGTGCCAGCTCACCCGGACAGGGGACCTACAATGAGCAGTTCTTC.

CDR3 amino acids: CASSDYYEQYF. CDR3 nucleotides: TGTGCCAGCAGCGACTACTACGAGCAGTACTTC. The chain couples TRBV27 to TRBJ2-5, with TRBD2 as a possible D gene (5 bases). The DNA end favors TRBJ2-7, so the J call may be wrong. There are 11 residues in the CDR3. CDR1 MNHEY and CDR2 SMNVEV come from the germline V gene (reference sequence).

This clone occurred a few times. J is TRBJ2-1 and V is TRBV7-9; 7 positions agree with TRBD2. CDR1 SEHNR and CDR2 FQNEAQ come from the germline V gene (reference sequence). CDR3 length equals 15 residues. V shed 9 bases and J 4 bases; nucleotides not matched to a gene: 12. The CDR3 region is CASLPPTSRYNEQFF. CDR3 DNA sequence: TGTGCCAGTCTACCCCCGACTAGCAGATACAATGAGCAGTTCTTC. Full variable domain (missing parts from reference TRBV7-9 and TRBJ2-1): DTGVSQNPRHKITKRGQNVTFRCDPISEHNRLYWYRQTLGQGPEFLTYFQNEAQLEKSRLLSDRFSAERPKGSFSTLEIQRTEQGDSAMYLCASLPPTSRYNEQFFGPGTRLTVL.

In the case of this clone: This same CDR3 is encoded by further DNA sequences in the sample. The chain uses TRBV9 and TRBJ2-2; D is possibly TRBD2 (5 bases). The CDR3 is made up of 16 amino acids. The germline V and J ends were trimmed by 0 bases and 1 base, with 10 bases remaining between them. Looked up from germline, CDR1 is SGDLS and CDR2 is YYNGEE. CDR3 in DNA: TGTGCCAGCAGCGTAGTGCCCAGCGGGAACACCGGGGAGCTGTTTTTT. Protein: CASSVVPSGNTGELFF.